These T cell receptor beta chains were read from a single sample in a study of T cells in Graves' hyperthyroidism and ophthalmopathy. In TCRdb, the multiplex PCR reads were re-called with MiXCR into one record per CDR3 protein. The sample holds over 250,000 distinct CDR3 sequences, more than 15% seen once. What was sequenced was blood. The receptor set was obtained from an older woman with Graves' ophthalmopathy. CDR3s include the opening cysteine and the closing phenylalanine or tryptophan. D genes are given only for firm matches. Size values are once, few and many counts, or a class for expanded clones, and some rows have none.

>TRBJ1-4|many|TRBV7-2|-
CASSLAWQGSEKLFF
TGTGCCAGCAGCTTAGCGTGGCAGGGGAGTGAAAAACTGTTTTTT
>TRBJ2-1|few|TRBV14|-
CASSQEWPNNEQFF
TGTGCCAGCAGCCAAGAATGGCCAAACAATGAGCAGTTCTTC
>TRBJ1-2|many|TRBV20-1|-
CSARLGPLGPIYGYTF
TGCAGTGCTCGCTTGGGACCCTTGGGGCCTATCTATGGCTACACCTTC
>TRBJ1-1|few|TRBV12-5|-
CASGLVIFPERGRNTEAFF
TGTGCTAGTGGTTTGGTAATTTTTCCGGAGAGAGGGAGGAACACTGAAGCTTTCTTT
>TRBJ2-3|-|TRBV6-2/TRBV6-3|TRBD2
CASSSGLAGESSDTQYF
TGTGCCAGCAGCTCGGGACTAGCGGGAGAATCCTCAGATACGCAGTATTTT
>TRBJ2-3|-|TRBV30|-
CAWSPFGGGIDTQYF
TGTGCCTGGAGTCCCTTTGGGGGAGGTATAGATACGCAGTATTTT
>TRBJ1-2|many|TRBV12-3/TRBV12-4|-
CASSFKGGGSYTF
TGTGCCAGCAGTTTTAAAGGTGGGGGAAGCTACACCTTC
>TRBJ2-1|few|TRBV6-5|TRBD1
CASSSSGQVYNEQFF
TGTGCCAGCAGTTCCTCGGGACAGGTGTACAATGAGCAGTTCTTC
>TRBJ1-1|-|TRBV7-6|-
CASSSLDSLPWAFF
TGTGCCAGCAGCTCCTTGGACAGTCTACCTTGGGCTTTCTTT
>TRBJ2-2|-|TRBV19|-
CASRRRGNRANTGELFF
TGTGCCAGTAGGAGAAGGGGGAATCGGGCCAACACCGGGGAGCTGTTTTTT
>TRBJ2-5|many|TRBV5-1|-
CASSFGPLQETQYF
TGCGCCAGCAGCTTCGGACCCCTTCAAGAGACCCAGTACTTC
>TRBJ2-7|many|TRBV3-1|-
CASSQEGREQYF
TGTGCCAGCAGCCAAGAAGGCCGGGAGCAGTACTTC
>TRBJ2-5|many|TRBV19|TRBD1
CASSIFGQGQETQYF
TGTGCCAGTAGTATTTTTGGACAGGGACAAGAGACCCAGTACTTC
>TRBJ1-2|many|TRBV2|TRBD1
CASSQRTGTNYGYTF
TGTGCCAGCAGTCAACGGACAGGGACTAACTATGGCTACACCTTC
>TRBJ1-4|-|TRBV7-9|TRBD1
CASSHGQGGEKLFF
TGTGCCAGCAGCCATGGACAGGGGGGTGAAAAACTGTTTTTT
>TRBJ2-1|many|TRBV5-4|TRBD2
CASSFSAGVINEQFF
TGTGCCAGCAGCTTCTCAGCGGGAGTAATCAATGAGCAGTTCTTC
>TRBJ1-4|many|TRBV28|-
CASSKFNEKLFF
TGTGCCAGCAGTAAGTTCAATGAAAAACTGTTTTTT
>TRBJ2-1|-|TRBV4-2|-
CASSQGSLGDEQFF
TGTGCCAGCAGCCAAGGAAGCCTAGGGGATGAGCAGTTCTTC
>TRBJ2-1|many|TRBV20-1|TRBD2
CSAPGGGGASYEQFF
TGCAGTGCCCCTGGGGGGGGAGGGGCTTCGTATGAGCAGTTCTTC
>TRBJ2-1|many|TRBV18|TRBD2
CASSPARTSGLNEQFF
TGTGCCAGCTCACCAGCGCGGACTAGCGGGCTCAATGAGCAGTTCTTC
>TRBJ2-7|once|TRBV28|TRBD1
CASRTGQGAWEQYF
TGTGCCAGCAGGACGGGACAGGGGGCTTGGGAGCAGTACTTC
>TRBJ2-7|-|TRBV4-2|-
CASSQVRRYREGEYEQYF
TGTGCCAGCAGCCAAGTAAGGAGGTACAGGGAGGGAGAGTACGAGCAGTACTTC
>TRBJ1-2|many|TRBV28|-
CASRTVIGGYGYTF
TGTGCCAGCAGGACCGTAATAGGAGGGTATGGCTACACCTTC
>TRBJ1-2|-|TRBV7-8|-
CASSQRGVGLSNYGYTF
TGTGCCAGCAGCCAGCGGGGGGTTGGGCTGTCTAACTATGGCTACACCTTC
>TRBJ2-3|many|TRBV20-1|-
CSARDMADTQYF
TGCAGTGCTAGAGATATGGCAGATACGCAGTATTTT
>TRBJ2-5|many|TRBV11-2|-
CASSKTRVETQYF
TGTGCCAGCAGCAAAACTCGGGTCGAGACCCAGTACTTC